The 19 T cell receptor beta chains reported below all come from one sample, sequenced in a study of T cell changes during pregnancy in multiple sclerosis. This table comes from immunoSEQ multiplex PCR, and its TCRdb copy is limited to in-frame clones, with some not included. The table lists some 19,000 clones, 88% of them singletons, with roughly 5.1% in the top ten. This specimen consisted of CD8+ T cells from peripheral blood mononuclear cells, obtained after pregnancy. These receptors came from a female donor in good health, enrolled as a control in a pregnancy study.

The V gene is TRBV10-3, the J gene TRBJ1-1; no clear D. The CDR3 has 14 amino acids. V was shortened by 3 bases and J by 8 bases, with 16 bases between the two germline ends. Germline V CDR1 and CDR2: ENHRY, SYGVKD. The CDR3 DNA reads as TGTGCCATCAGTGACGGGAAACAACCGTGGGAAGCTTTCTTT. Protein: CAISDGKQPWEAFF.

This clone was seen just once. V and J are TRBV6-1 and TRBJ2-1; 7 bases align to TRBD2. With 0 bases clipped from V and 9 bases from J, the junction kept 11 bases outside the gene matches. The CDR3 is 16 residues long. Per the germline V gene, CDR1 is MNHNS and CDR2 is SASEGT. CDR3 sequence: CASSEAPTSVRGEQFF. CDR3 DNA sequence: TGTGCCAGCAGTGAAGCGCCTACTAGCGTTAGAGGTGAGCAGTTCTTC.

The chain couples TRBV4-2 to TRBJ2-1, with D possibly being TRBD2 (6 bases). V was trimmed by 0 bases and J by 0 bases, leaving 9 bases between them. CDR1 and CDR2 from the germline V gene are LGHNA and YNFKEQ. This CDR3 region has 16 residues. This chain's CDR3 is CASSQDLADSYNEQFF. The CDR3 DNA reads TGTGCCAGCAGCCAAGATTTAGCGGACTCCTACAATGAGCAGTTCTTC.

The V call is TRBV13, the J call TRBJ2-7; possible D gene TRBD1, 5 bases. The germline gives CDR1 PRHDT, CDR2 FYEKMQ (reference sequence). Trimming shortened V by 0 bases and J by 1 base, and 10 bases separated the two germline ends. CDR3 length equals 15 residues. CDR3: CASSLGGQGSYEQYF. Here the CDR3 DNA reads TGTGCCAGCAGCTTAGGCGGGCAGGGATCCTACGAGCAGTACTTC.

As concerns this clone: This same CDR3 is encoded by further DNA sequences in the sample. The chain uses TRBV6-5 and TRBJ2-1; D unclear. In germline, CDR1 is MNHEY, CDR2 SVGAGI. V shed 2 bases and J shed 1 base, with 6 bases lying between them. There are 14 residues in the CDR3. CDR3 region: CASSYADSYNEQFF. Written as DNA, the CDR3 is TGTGCCAGCAGTTACGCAGATTCCTACAATGAGCAGTTCTTC.

The CDR3 DNA follows: TGTGCCAGCAGCCTCGACAGGGGGTATGAAGCTTTCTTT. Translated: CASSLDRGYEAFF. The chain links TRBV7-3 to TRBJ1-1; 9 positions agree with TRBD1. The CDR3 consists of 13 residues. V shed 5 bases and J 7 bases; nucleotides not matched to a gene: 5. Germline V CDR1 and CDR2: SGHTA, FQGTGA.

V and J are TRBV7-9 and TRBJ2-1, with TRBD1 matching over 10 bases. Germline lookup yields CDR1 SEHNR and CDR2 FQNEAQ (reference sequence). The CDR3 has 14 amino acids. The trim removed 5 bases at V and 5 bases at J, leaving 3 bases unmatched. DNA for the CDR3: TGTGCCAGCAGCCCCGGACAGGGGGACAATGAGCAGTTCTTC. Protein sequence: CASSPGQGDNEQFF.

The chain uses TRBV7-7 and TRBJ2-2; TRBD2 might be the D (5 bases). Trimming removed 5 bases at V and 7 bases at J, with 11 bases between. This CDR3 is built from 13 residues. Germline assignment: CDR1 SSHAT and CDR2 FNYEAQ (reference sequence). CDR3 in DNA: TGTGCCAGCAGCGACGGACTTTTCGGGGAGCTGTTTTTT. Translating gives CASSDGLFGELFF.

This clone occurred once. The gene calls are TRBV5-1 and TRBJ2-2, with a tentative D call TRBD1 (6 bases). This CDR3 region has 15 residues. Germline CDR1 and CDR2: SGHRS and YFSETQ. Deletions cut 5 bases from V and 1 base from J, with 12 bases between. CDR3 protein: CASSSPGQNTGELFF. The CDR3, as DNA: TGCGCCAGCAGTTCGCCGGGACAGAACACCGGGGAGCTGTTTTTT. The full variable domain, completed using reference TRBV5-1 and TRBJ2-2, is KAGVTQTPRYLIKTRGQQVTLSCSPISGHRSVSWYQQTPGQGLQFLFEYFSETQRNKGNFPGRFSGRQFSNSRSEMNVSTLELGDSALYLCASSSPGQNTGELFFGEGSRLTVL.

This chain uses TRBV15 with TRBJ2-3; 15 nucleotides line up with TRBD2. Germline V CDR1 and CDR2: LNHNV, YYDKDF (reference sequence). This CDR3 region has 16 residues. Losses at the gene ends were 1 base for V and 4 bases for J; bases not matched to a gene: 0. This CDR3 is CATSRGTSGGADTQYF. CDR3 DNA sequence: TGTGCCACCAGCAGAGGGACTAGCGGGGGGGCAGATACGCAGTATTTT.

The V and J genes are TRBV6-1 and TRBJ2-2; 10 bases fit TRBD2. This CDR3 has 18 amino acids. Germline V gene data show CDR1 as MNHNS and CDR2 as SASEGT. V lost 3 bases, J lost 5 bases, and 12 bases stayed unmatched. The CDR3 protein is CASSDWVAGGQGTGELFF. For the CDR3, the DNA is TGTGCCAGCAGTGACTGGGTAGCGGGGGGCCAGGGAACCGGGGAGCTGTTTTTT.

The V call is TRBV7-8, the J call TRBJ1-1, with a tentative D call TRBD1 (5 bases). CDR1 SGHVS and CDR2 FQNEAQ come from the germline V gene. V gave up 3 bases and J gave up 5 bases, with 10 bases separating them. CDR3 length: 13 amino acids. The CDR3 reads CASSFDGGTEAFF. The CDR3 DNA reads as TGTGCCAGCAGCTTCGACGGGGGTACTGAAGCTTTCTTT.

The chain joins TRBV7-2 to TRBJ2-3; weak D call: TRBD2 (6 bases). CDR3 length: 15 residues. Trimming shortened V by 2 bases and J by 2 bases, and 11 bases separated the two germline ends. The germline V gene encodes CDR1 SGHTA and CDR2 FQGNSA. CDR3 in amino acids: CASSLYGGITDTQYF. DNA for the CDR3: TGTGCCAGCAGCTTATACGGAGGGATCACAGATACGCAGTATTTT. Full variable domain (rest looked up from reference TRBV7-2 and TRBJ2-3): GAGVSQSPSNKVTEKGKDVELRCDPISGHTALYWYRQSLGQGLEFLIYFQGNSAPDKSGLPSDRFSAERTGGSVSTLTIQRTQQEDSAVYLCASSLYGGITDTQYFGPGTRLTVL.

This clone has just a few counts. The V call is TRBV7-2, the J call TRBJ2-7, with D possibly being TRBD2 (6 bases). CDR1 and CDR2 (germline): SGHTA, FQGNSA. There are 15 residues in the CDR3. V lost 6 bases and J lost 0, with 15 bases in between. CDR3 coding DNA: TGTGCCAGCAGTCCTTCTGGGACTTTCTCCTACGAGCAGTACTTC. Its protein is CASSPSGTFSYEQYF.

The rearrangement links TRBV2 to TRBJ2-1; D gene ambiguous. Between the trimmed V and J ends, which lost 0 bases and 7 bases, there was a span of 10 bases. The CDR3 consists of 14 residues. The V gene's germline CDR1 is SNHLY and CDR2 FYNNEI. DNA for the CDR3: TGTGCCAGCAGTGAAGCTCTCCTCACTAATGAGCAGTTCTTC. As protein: CASSEALLTNEQFF.

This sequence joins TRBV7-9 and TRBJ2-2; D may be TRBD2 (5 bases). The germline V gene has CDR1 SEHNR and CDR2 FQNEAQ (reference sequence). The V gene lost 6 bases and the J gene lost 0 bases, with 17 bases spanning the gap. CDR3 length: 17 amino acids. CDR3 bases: TGTGCCAGCAGAAATCTACGGGGAGAGTCGAACACCGGGGAGCTGTTTTTT. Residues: CASRNLRGESNTGELFF.

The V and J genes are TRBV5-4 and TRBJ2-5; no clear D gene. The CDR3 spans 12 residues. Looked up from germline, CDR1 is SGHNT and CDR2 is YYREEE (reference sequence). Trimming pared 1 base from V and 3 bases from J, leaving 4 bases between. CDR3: CASSLSEETQYF. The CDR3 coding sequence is TGTGCCAGCAGCTTGTCGGAAGAGACCCAGTACTTC.

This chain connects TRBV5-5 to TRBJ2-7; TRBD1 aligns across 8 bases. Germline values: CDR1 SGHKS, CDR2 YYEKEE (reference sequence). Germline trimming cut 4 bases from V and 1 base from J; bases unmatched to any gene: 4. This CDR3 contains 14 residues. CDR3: CASSAGTGSYEQYF. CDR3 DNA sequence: TGTGCCAGCAGCGCCGGGACAGGTTCCTACGAGCAGTACTTC.

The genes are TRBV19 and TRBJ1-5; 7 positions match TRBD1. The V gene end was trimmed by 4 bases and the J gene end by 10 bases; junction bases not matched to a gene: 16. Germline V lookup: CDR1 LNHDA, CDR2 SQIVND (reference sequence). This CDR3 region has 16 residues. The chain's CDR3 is CASSTTPGRGSHPQHF. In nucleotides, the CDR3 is TGTGCCAGTAGTACCACGCCGGGCAGGGGGTCTCACCCCCAGCATTTT.